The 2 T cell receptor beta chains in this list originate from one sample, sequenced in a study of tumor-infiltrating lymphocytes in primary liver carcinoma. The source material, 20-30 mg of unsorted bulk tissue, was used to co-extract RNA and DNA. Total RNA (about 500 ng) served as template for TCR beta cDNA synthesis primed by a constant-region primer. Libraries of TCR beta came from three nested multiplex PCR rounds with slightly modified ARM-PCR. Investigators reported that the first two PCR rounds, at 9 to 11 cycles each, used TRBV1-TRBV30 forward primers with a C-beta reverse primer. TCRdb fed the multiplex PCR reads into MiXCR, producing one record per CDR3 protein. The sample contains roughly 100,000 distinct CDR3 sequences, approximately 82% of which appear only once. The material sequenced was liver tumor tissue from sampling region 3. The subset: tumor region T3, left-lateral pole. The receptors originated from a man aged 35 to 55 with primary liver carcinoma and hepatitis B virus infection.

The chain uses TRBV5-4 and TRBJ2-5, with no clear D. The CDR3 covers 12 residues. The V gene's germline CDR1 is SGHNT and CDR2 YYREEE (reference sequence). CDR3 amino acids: CVSSTDQDSQYF. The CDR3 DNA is TGTGTTAGCAGTACTGACCAAGATTCCCAGTACTTC.

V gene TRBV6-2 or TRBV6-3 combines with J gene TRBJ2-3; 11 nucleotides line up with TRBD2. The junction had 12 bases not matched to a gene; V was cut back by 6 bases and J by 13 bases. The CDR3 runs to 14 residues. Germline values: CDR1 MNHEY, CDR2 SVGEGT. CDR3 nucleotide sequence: TGTGCCAGCAGATACACCCTAGCGGGAGGCCCTGAGTATTTT. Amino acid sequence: CASRYTLAGGPEYF.